Listed here are 6 T cell receptor beta chains from one sample, sequenced in a study of blood T cell dynamics during melanoma immunotherapy. Repertoires were generated with immunoSEQ multiplex PCR, while TCRdb's copy carries only in-frame clones and drops some. The sample contains about 6,300 clones, over 90% of which appear only once. Time point here: pre-treatment baseline. Sample: cell-free DNA from blood, taken from a patient treated with checkpoint blockade. The source of these receptors is a human donor with melanoma.

The chain combines TRBV7-2 with TRBJ2-7; D is undetermined. Trimming removed 5 bases at V and 4 bases at J, with 6 bases between. In germline, CDR1 is SGHTA, CDR2 FQGNSA. CDR3 length equals 11 residues. The CDR3 coding sequence is TGTGCCAGCAGCCCGAAATACGAGCAGTACTTC. It is translated as CASSPKYEQYF. The full variable domain, rest sourced from reference TRBV7-2 and TRBJ2-7, is GAGVSQSPSNKVTEKGKDVELRCDPISGHTALYWYRQSLGQGLEFLIYFQGNSAPDKSGLPSDRFSAERTGGSVSTLTIQRTQQEDSAVYLCASSPKYEQYFGPGTRLTVT.

The V call is TRBV29-1, the J call TRBJ1-1; D is unclear. This CDR3 has 14 amino acids. Deletions cut 4 bases from V and 5 bases from J, with 17 bases between. The germline gives CDR1 SQVTM, CDR2 ANQGSEA. CDR3 protein: CSVGGSNEETEAFF. The DNA of the CDR3 is TGCAGCGTTGGCGGCTCAAATGAGGAGACTGAAGCTTTCTTT.

The chain combines TRBV29-1 with TRBJ2-3, with D perhaps matching TRBD2 (5 bases). Germline assignment: CDR1 SQVTM and CDR2 ANQGSEA. V lost 7 bases to trimming and J lost 5 bases, with 16 bases between them. The CDR3 loop spans 13 amino acids. The CDR3 protein is CSAARGSKDTQYF. CDR3 bases: TGCAGCGCCGCCCGAGGGTCCAAAGATACGCAGTATTTT.

The CDR3 protein is CASSTGQGRTGELFF. The CDR3 DNA follows: TGTGCCAGCAGCACCGGACAGGGGCGAACCGGGGAGCTGTTTTTT. This rearrangement joins TRBV9 to TRBJ2-2; 9 bases are shared with TRBD1. Looked up from germline, CDR1 is SGDLS and CDR2 is YYNGEE. V gave up 4 bases and J gave up 5 bases; unmatched junction bases: 6. CDR3 size: 15 residues.

This chain links TRBV6-5 with TRBJ1-2, with 7 bases lining up with TRBD1. Germline CDR1 MNHEY, CDR2 SVGAGI. The CDR3 extends over 12 amino acids. Germline trimming cut 11 bases from V and 5 bases from J; bases unmatched to any gene: 8. CDR3 in amino acids: CACGVTGYGYTF. DNA of the CDR3: TGTGCCTGCGGGGTGACAGGGTATGGCTACACCTTC.

This chain joins TRBV9 and TRBJ1-4; no definite D call. Germline assignment: CDR1 SGDLS and CDR2 YYNGEE. The CDR3 spans 15 residues. The germline V and J ends were trimmed by 3 bases and 4 bases, with 13 bases remaining between them. CDR3 DNA sequence: TGTGCCAGCAGCGAGGACCTCCTCTTTAATGAAAAACTGTTTTTT. Residues: CASSEDLLFNEKLFF.